This paragraph reports one T cell receptor beta chain. The sample comes from a study of blood T cell repertoires in COVID-19. Study summary: Sample material is recorded as cDNA or gDNA derived from T cells, B-cell-depleted T cells, or PBMCs.

CDR3 size: 15 residues. V gave up 1 base and J gave up 3 bases, with 10 bases separating them. CDR1 LGHDT and CDR2 YNNKEL come from the germline V gene (reference sequence). Method: immunoSEQ multiplex PCR; TCRdb's copy keeps in-frame clones and lacks some. The sample has around 83,000 clones; just over 85% are singletons. The chain employs TRBV3-1 (or the pseudogene TRBV3-2) and TRBJ2-1; D is possibly TRBD2 (5 bases). This sequence originates from a man over 45 with active or convalescent COVID-19. Source material: peripheral blood. In nucleotides, the CDR3 is TGTGCCAGCAGCCAAGCTCGCGGGTTCTACAATGAGCAGTTCTTC. This encodes CASSQARGFYNEQFF.